This is a list of T cell receptor beta chains from one sample in a study of blood T cells in healthy people across ages. TCRdb used MiXCR to reprocess the 5' RACE reads, holding one entry per CDR3 protein. Among roughly 800,000 distinct CDR3 sequences listed, roughly 64% were seen once. Sequencing used blood. These receptors originate from a man aged 30 to 45 in good health. The CDR3 runs from the conserved cysteine through the conserved F or W. Fields, in order: D gene, J gene, V gene, clone size, CDR3 protein, CDR3 DNA. A D gene is named only where the DNA matches it firmly. Not every row has a clone size; where given, it reads once, few, many or a size class.

>-|TRBJ2-6|TRBV7-2|-
CASSPDRISGANVLTF
TGTGCCAGCAGCCCCGACCGAATCTCTGGGGCCAACGTCCTGACTTTC
>TRBD2|TRBJ2-7|TRBV6-2/TRBV6-3|-
CAGSRTSRNYEQYF
TGTGCCGGCAGCAGGACTAGCAGAAACTACGAGCAGTACTTC
>TRBD1|TRBJ1-2|TRBV29-1|-
CSVKGADGGYTF
TGCAGCGTGAAGGGGGCAGACGGTGGCTACACCTTC
>-|TRBJ2-1|TRBV15|few
CATSRDRGYNEQFF
TGTGCCACCAGCAGAGACAGGGGTTACAATGAGCAGTTCTTC
>-|TRBJ2-5|TRBV6-6|-
CASRHNRETETQYF
TGTGCCAGCAGACACAACAGGGAAACGGAGACCCAGTACTTC
>-|TRBJ2-4|TRBV11-2|once
CASRNSGGGNIQYF
TGTGCCAGCAGAAACTCAGGGGGGGGGAACATTCAGTACTTC
>TRBD1|TRBJ2-7|TRBV20-1|-
CSAQGATNYEQYF
TGCAGTGCACAGGGGGCGACTAACTACGAGCAGTACTTC
>-|TRBJ1-4|TRBV28|-
CASSFLGPATNEKLFF
TGTGCCAGCAGTTTTTTAGGGCCCGCAACTAATGAAAAACTGTTTTTT
>TRBD1|TRBJ2-7|TRBV20-1|once
CSADDRADEQYF
TGCAGTGCCGACGACAGGGCCGACGAGCAGTACTTC
>-|TRBJ1-5|TRBV6-1|once
CASSEARDIFQPQHF
TGTGCCAGCAGTGAAGCGAGGGACATATTTCAGCCCCAGCATTTT
>-|TRBJ1-2|TRBV7-2|many
CASSSYRTFTGYTF
TGTGCCAGCAGCTCATACCGGACATTTACTGGCTACACCTTC
>-|TRBJ1-4|TRBV20-1|-
CSASNPARASNEKLFF
TGCAGTGCTAGTAATCCCGCCCGGGCGTCTAATGAAAAACTGTTTTTT
>TRBD2|TRBJ2-1|TRBV15|few
CATSRVVAGHNEQFF
TGTGCCACCAGCAGGGTGGTAGCGGGACACAATGAGCAGTTCTTC
>-|TRBJ1-4|TRBV27|-
CASSPLPRKNEKLFF
TGTGCCAGCAGTCCCCTCCCCAGGAAGAATGAAAAACTGTTTTTT
>TRBD2|TRBJ2-3|TRBV20-1|-
CSGNPASGSGRDTQYF
TGCAGTGGAAATCCAGCCAGCGGGAGCGGTAGGGATACGCAGTATTTT